A single sample is the source of the 17 T cell receptor beta chains below, sequenced in a study of blood T cell repertoires in COVID-19. The table came from immunoSEQ multiplex PCR; TCRdb's copy has only in-frame clones and leaves some out. Counted here are about 250,000 clones, 88% occurring once; the ten biggest clones make up 6.3%. The sequenced material came from peripheral blood. The receptors shown here come from a woman aged 25-40 years with COVID-19, enrolled during active disease.

This chain links TRBV7-2 with TRBJ2-1; 7 nucleotides agree with TRBD1. From germline, CDR1 is SGHTA and CDR2 FQGNSA. The CDR3 has 15 residues. V was pared by 3 bases and J by 4 bases, with 6 bases of the junction left unmatched. In DNA, the CDR3 is TGTGCCAGCAGCTTGAGGGGGCTGTCGTACAATGAGCAGTTCTTC. Amino acid sequence: CASSLRGLSYNEQFF.

This clone was observed a handful of times. The chain is built from TRBV27 and TRBJ2-6; D is unclear. Looked up from germline, CDR1 is MNHEY and CDR2 is SMNVEV (reference sequence). The CDR3 has 17 residues. V was trimmed by 3 bases and J by 0 bases, leaving 12 bases between them. CDR3 in DNA: TGTGCCAGCAGTTTCGCCGGGTTTCGCTCTGGGGCCAACGTCCTGACTTTC. This gives the protein CASSFAGFRSGANVLTF.

The chain is built from TRBV2 and TRBJ2-2, with 8 bases identical to TRBD2. J gave up 2 bases and V 0 bases, and 8 bases lay outside the gene matches. The germline CDR1 and CDR2 sequences are SNHLY and FYNNEI. CDR3 length: 18 amino acids. In DNA, the CDR3 is TGTGCCAGCAGTGAAGCCCAGGGTAGCGGGATTAACACCGGGGAGCTGTTTTTT. Amino acid sequence: CASSEAQGSGINTGELFF.

J is TRBJ2-5 and V is TRBV5-4, with unresolved D. V gave up 1 base and J gave up 4 bases, with 14 bases separating them. The CDR3 spans 15 residues. Per germline, CDR1 SGHNT and CDR2 YYREEE (reference sequence). Here the CDR3 DNA reads TGTGCCAGCAGCTTGTTCGGTCTCGATGGAGAGACCCAGTACTTC. This gives the protein CASSLFGLDGETQYF.

This clone was observed a handful of times. V gene TRBV5-4 combines with J gene TRBJ2-3; 9 nucleotides align to TRBD2. Germline assignment: CDR1 SGHNT and CDR2 YYREEE (reference sequence). The V segment lost 4 bases and the J segment 6 bases; nucleotides outside the gene matches: 6. The CDR3 totals 14 residues. This CDR3 reads CASSRGREGDTQYF. For the CDR3, the DNA is TGTGCCAGCAGCCGTGGGCGGGAGGGGGATACGCAGTATTTT.

This chain joins TRBV29-1 and TRBJ2-1, with TRBD2 identical over 9 bases. Germline assignment: CDR1 SQVTM and CDR2 ANQGSEA. Trimming took 6 bases from V and 9 from J; bases not matched to a gene: 9. This CDR3 contains 13 residues. As DNA, the CDR3 is TGCAGCGTAGGGCTAGCGGGGCAGGGTGAGCAGTTCTTC. It specifies CSVGLAGQGEQFF.

This clone occurred once. The chain uses TRBV28 and TRBJ1-2; no definite D call. V lost 3 bases and J lost 5, with 7 bases in between. In germline, CDR1 is MDHEN, CDR2 SYDVKM. The CDR3 is 12 residues long. The CDR3, as DNA: TGTGCCAGCAGTTTGGGCCGTTATGGCTACACCTTC. This codes for CASSLGRYGYTF.

This clone came up many times. The rearrangement joins TRBV29-1 to TRBJ1-5, with 10 nucleotides matching TRBD1. Per germline, CDR1 SQVTM and CDR2 ANQGSEA. The CDR3 has 13 amino acids. Trimming cost V 7 bases and J 4 bases; bases outside gene matches: 4. The CDR3 spells CSAVDRGNQPQHF. The CDR3 nucleotides read TGCAGCGCCGTGGACAGGGGGAATCAGCCCCAGCATTTT.

The CDR3 reads CASSEAVQGWVYGYTF. In nucleotides, the CDR3 is TGTGCCAGCAGTGAAGCCGTACAGGGTTGGGTTTATGGCTACACCTTC. The chain is built from TRBV6-1 and TRBJ1-2; weak D call: TRBD1 (6 bases). V dropped 0 bases and J dropped 5 bases, with 16 bases sitting between them. Germline V gene lookup returns CDR1 MNHNS and CDR2 SASEGT. This CDR3 has 16 residues.

The chain combines TRBV14 with TRBJ2-1; TRBD1 matches 8 bases. V trimming: 2 bases; J trimming: 8 bases; junction bases outside the gene matches: 11. The germline V gene has CDR1 SGHDN and CDR2 FVKESK. The CDR3 covers 16 residues. CDR3: CASSQLNQGARDEQFF. The CDR3 DNA is TGTGCCAGCAGCCAACTGAACCAGGGGGCGCGGGATGAGCAGTTCTTC.

J is TRBJ2-3 and V is TRBV18; possibly TRBD1 for D (6 bases). Deletions cut 2 bases from V and 6 bases from J, with 9 bases between. The length of the CDR3 is 13 residues. The germline V gene encodes CDR1 KGHSH and CDR2 LQKENI. This chain's CDR3 is CASSPGGADTQYF. For the CDR3, the DNA is TGTGCCAGCTCACCAGGGGGCGCGGATACGCAGTATTTT.

CDR3 in amino acids: CATGGLAFEQFF. As DNA, the CDR3 is TGTGCCACCGGGGGACTAGCTTTCGAGCAGTTCTTC. This chain uses TRBV15 with TRBJ2-1; 9 bases map to TRBD2. The V segment lost 8 bases and the J segment 10 bases; nucleotides outside the gene matches: 6. Looked up from germline, CDR1 is LNHNV and CDR2 is YYDKDF (reference sequence). The length of the CDR3 is 12 residues.

The chain employs TRBV6-4 and TRBJ2-5, with D maybe TRBD1 (6 bases). Looked up from germline, CDR1 is MRHNA and CDR2 is SNTAGT. Trimming shortened V by 6 bases and J by 7 bases, and 15 bases separated the two germline ends. This CDR3 is built from 13 residues. The CDR3, as DNA: TGTGCCAGCAGCGTGGACAGTGGTCGGACCCAGTACTTC. It yields the protein CASSVDSGRTQYF.

V usage is TRBV2 and J usage is TRBJ2-5; weak D call: TRBD2 (6 bases). Trimming took 8 bases from V and 4 from J, leaving 14 bases between them. Germline values: CDR1 SNHLY, CDR2 FYNNEI. CDR3 length: 13 amino acids. The CDR3 protein is CASLRELGETQYF. CDR3 coding DNA: TGTGCCAGCCTCCGGGAGTTGGGAGAGACCCAGTACTTC.

The chain joins TRBV29-1 to TRBJ1-2; no clear D. Germline assignment: CDR1 SQVTM and CDR2 ANQGSEA. The CDR3 has 15 residues. Trimming took off 0 bases at V and 6 bases at J, with 17 bases between the two ends. The CDR3 DNA is TGCAGCGTTGAAGATGAATCGGGATCTTTAGATGGCTACACCTTC. This sequence encodes CSVEDESGSLDGYTF.

The rearrangement joins TRBV9 to TRBJ2-1; the match to TRBD2 covers 11 bases. CDR3 length: 16 residues. V gave up 3 bases and J gave up 8 bases; unmatched junction bases: 10. In germline, CDR1 is SGDLS, CDR2 YYNGEE. CDR3 amino acids: CASSGRLAGSNYEQFF. In nucleotides, the CDR3 is TGTGCCAGCAGCGGGAGACTAGCGGGATCTAACTATGAGCAGTTCTTC. The full variable domain, in which reference TRBV9 and TRBJ2-1 provide the parts outside the CDR3, is DSGVTQTPKHLITATGQRVTLRCSPRSGDLSVYWYQQSLDQGLQFLIQYYNGEERAKGNILERFSAQQFPDLHSELNLSSLELGDSALYFCASSGRLAGSNYEQFFGPGTRLTVL.

V and J are TRBV7-2 and TRBJ1-2; 9 bases line up with TRBD1. The V gene's germline CDR1 is SGHTA and CDR2 FQGNSA. V shed 5 bases and J 0 bases; nucleotides not matched to a gene: 4. The CDR3 is 15 amino acids. CDR3 region: CASSQGQGPNYGYTF. CDR3 in DNA: TGTGCCAGCAGCCAGGGACAGGGCCCTAACTATGGCTACACCTTC.